These T cell receptor beta chains were read from a single sample in a study of T-cell reconstitution after alpha-beta-depleted transplantation in children. In TCRdb, the PCR reads were re-called with MiXCR into one record per CDR3 protein. The data hold some 640,000 distinct CDR3 sequences, with roughly 15% observed a single time. The source was PBMCs from the stem cell graft donor, collected from the stem cell graft. The receptor source for this set is a human donor who donated a stem cell graft to a child with acute myeloid leukemia. Each CDR3 is given with its conserved first and last residue. D genes are given only for firm matches. The size entry is marked missing in some rows and otherwise reads once, few, many or a size class.

d_call,clone_size,j_call,v_call,cdr3_aa,cdr3_nt
.,many,TRBJ2-4,TRBV20-1,CSASLGAKNIQYF,TGCAGTGCTAGCCTAGGGGCCAAAAACATTCAGTACTTC
TRBD2,many,TRBJ2-3,TRBV20-1,CSARGAGGRVDTQYF,TGCAGTGCTAGAGGAGCGGGGGGGCGGGTAGATACGCAGTATTTT
.,.,TRBJ1-1,TRBV6-2/TRBV6-3,CASSRMGGTEAFF,TGTGCCAGCAGTCGTATGGGCGGCACTGAAGCTTTCTTT
.,many,TRBJ2-1,TRBV20-1,CSAREGTVVNEQFF,TGCAGTGCTAGAGAGGGGACCGTGGTCAATGAGCAGTTCTTC
.,few,TRBJ1-2,TRBV10-3,CAISGGAGTKGYTF,TGTGCCATCAGTGGCGGGGCGGGAACGAAAGGCTACACCTTC
.,few,TRBJ2-1,TRBV18,CASSLREDYNEQFF,TGTGCCAGCTCACTTCGAGAAGACTACAATGAGCAGTTCTTC
.,many,TRBJ2-2,TRBV24-1,CATSESRTPTGELFF,TGTGCCACCAGTGAATCTAGGACACCCACCGGGGAGCTGTTTTTT
.,few,TRBJ2-7,TRBV7-3,CASSLMAGAAYEQYF,TGTGCCAGCAGCTTAATGGCAGGGGCGGCCTACGAGCAGTACTTC
.,.,TRBJ2-3,TRBV5-1,CASSLEVGDTQYF,TGCGCCAGCAGCTTGGAGGTCGGAGATACGCAGTATTTT
TRBD1,many,TRBJ2-5,TRBV7-9,CASSTGTGGKETQYF,TGTGCCAGCAGCACGGGGACAGGGGGAAAAGAGACCCAGTACTTC
.,many,TRBJ1-1,TRBV12-3/TRBV12-4,CASSLGQHTEAFF,TGTGCCAGCAGTTTAGGACAGCACACTGAAGCTTTCTTT
TRBD2,.,TRBJ2-7,TRBV20-1,CSASPTVAGGLNNYEQYF,TGCAGTGCTAGTCCGACGGTAGCGGGGGGCCTAAATAACTACGAGCAGTACTTC
TRBD1,many,TRBJ1-2,TRBV5-5,CASSPSPDRENYGYTF,TGTGCCAGCAGCCCTAGCCCGGACAGGGAGAACTATGGCTACACCTTC
.,many,TRBJ2-2,TRBV10-3,CAIKQNTGELFF,TGTGCCATCAAGCAGAACACCGGGGAGCTGTTTTTT
.,.,TRBJ2-6,TRBV20-1,CSARFLKSGANVLTF,TGCAGTGCTAGATTTCTAAAATCTGGGGCCAACGTCCTGACTTTC
.,.,TRBJ2-5,TRBV11-3,CARSLGATGDGETQYF,TGTGCCAGAAGCTTGGGGGCAACCGGGGACGGAGAGACCCAGTACTTC
.,.,TRBJ2-5,TRBV28,CASSLTGGRPQETQYF,TGTGCCAGCAGTTTAACGGGGGGCAGACCTCAAGAGACCCAGTACTTC
.,many,TRBJ1-5,TRBV7-9,CASSLDGGQPQHF,TGTGCCAGCAGCTTAGACGGGGGTCAGCCCCAGCATTTT
.,.,TRBJ1-5,TRBV29-1,CSVGAGWDQPQHF,TGCAGCGTTGGCGCGGGGTGGGATCAGCCCCAGCATTTT
TRBD1,many,TRBJ2-3,TRBV29-1,CSARQGDTQYF,TGCAGCGCTCGACAGGGAGATACGCAGTATTTT
.,many,TRBJ2-3,TRBV20-1,CSAKRGADTQYF,TGCAGTGCTAAGAGGGGGGCAGATACGCAGTATTTT
.,many,TRBJ2-1,TRBV20-1,CSAGRVLNEQFF,TGCAGTGCTGGACGGGTTCTCAATGAGCAGTTCTTC
.,.,TRBJ2-1,TRBV12-3/TRBV12-4,CASSPRRGDNEQFF,TGTGCCAGCAGTCCCCGCAGGGGGGACAATGAGCAGTTCTTC
.,many,TRBJ1-1,TRBV7-6,CASSLTRTGSEAFF,TGTGCCAGCAGCTTAACTCGTACAGGGTCCGAAGCTTTCTTT
.,many,TRBJ2-7,TRBV20-1,CSARDQPITYEQYF,TGCAGTGCTAGAGATCAACCCATAACCTACGAGCAGTACTTC
.,.,TRBJ1-6,TRBV11-2,CASSLDDEVTAWSPLHF,TGTGCCAGCAGCTTAGACGACGAGGTGACGGCTTGGTCGCCCCTCCACTTT
.,many,TRBJ1-1,TRBV20-1,CSARDLDGMNTEAFF,TGCAGTGCTAGAGATCTCGACGGCATGAACACTGAAGCTTTCTTT
.,.,TRBJ1-1,TRBV21-1,CAMRRARTGTGGAFF,TGTGCCATGCGACGGGCCCGTACGGGGACAGGGGGAGCTTTCTTT
TRBD2,.,TRBJ2-3,TRBV7-2,CASSLAAGGQADTQYF,TGTGCCAGCAGCTTAGCGGCGGGGGGCCAGGCAGATACGCAGTATTTT
TRBD1,.,TRBJ2-5,TRBV5-5,CASSVDRGGETQYF,TGTGCCAGCAGCGTTGACAGGGGTGGGGAGACCCAGTACTTC
.,many,TRBJ1-5,TRBV12-3/TRBV12-4,CASSPGFSNQPQHF,TGTGCCAGCAGCCCAGGGTTTAGCAATCAGCCCCAGCATTTT
.,many,TRBJ1-6,TRBV5-1,CASSLGQVDNSPLHF,TGCGCCAGCAGCTTGGGACAGGTCGATAATTCACCCCTCCACTTT
.,many,TRBJ1-6,TRBV20-1,CSARGGSASPLHF,TGCAGTGCCAGAGGGGGGTCGGCCTCACCCCTCCACTTT
.,few,TRBJ1-2,TRBV5-6,CASSLVGRQANYGYTF,TGTGCCAGCAGCTTGGTAGGACGGCAAGCTAACTATGGCTACACCTTC
TRBD1,many,TRBJ2-1,TRBV15,CATSTSDRGNHEQFF,TGTGCCACCAGCACTTCGGACAGGGGGAACCATGAGCAGTTCTTC
.,few,TRBJ2-5,TRBV7-9,CATDWADQTQYF,TGTGCCACTGACTGGGCCGACCAGACCCAGTACTTC
TRBD1,many,TRBJ2-5,TRBV7-2,CASRPSDRDRETQYF,TGTGCCAGCAGACCTAGCGACCGGGACAGGGAGACCCAGTACTTC
.,many,TRBJ2-5,TRBV20-1,CSARSTAQETQYF,TGCAGTGCTAGATCAACAGCACAAGAGACCCAGTACTTC
.,.,TRBJ2-7,TRBV12-3/TRBV12-4,CASSSISRRLSYEQYF,TGTGCCAGCAGTTCCATCTCACGGAGACTATCCTACGAGCAGTACTTC
.,.,TRBJ2-2,TRBV12-3/TRBV12-4,CASTGDSDTGELFF,TGTGCCAGCACGGGGGACTCGGACACCGGGGAGCTGTTTTTT
.,many,TRBJ2-2,TRBV29-1,CSAAGQYTGELFF,TGCAGCGCTGCGGGACAGTACACCGGGGAGCTGTTTTTT